These T cell receptor beta chains were read from a single sample in a study of identical twins. TCRdb re-called the 5' RACE reads with MiXCR, one entry per CDR3 protein. The sample lists 700,000 or so distinct CDR3 sequences, around 8.3% seen once, with approximately 0.96% in the top ten. This sample was also put to use in a study of yellow fever vaccine responses in identical twins.

Sequenced input: PBMCs. The source is a woman younger than 35 in good health. Each CDR3 is given with its conserved first and last residue.

TRBJ2-7 | TRBV6-2/TRBV6-3 | CASGRLEQYF
TRBJ2-7 | TRBV28 | CASSFRGVVSYEQYF
TRBJ2-1 | TRBV4-3 | CASSQGRGLYNEQFF
TRBJ1-2 | TRBV28 | CASSWSGYGYTF
TRBJ2-4 | TRBV6-5 | CASKSTSDIQYF
TRBJ2-3 | TRBV7-8 | CASSLADPWGSGGIDTQYF
TRBJ1-5 | TRBV12-3/TRBV12-4 | CASSFKLINQPQHF
TRBJ2-3 | TRBV6-2/TRBV6-3 | CASSPPRSPDTQYF
TRBJ2-3 | TRBV20-1 | CSAPPRAGNTDTQYF
TRBJ1-2 | TRBV5-6 | CASSLASFTGDYGYTF
TRBJ1-6 | TRBV12-3/TRBV12-4 | CASSYSNSPLHF
TRBJ2-2 | TRBV7-9 | CASSLLLAVNTGELFF
TRBJ2-2 | TRBV27 | CASSAGVLSTGELFF
TRBJ2-2 | TRBV20-1 | CSASRTSGRANGELFF
TRBJ2-7 | TRBV3-1 | CASSQEGPGYEQYF
TRBJ1-5 | TRBV20-1 | CSAKRTGDWDQPQHF
TRBJ2-7 | TRBV19 | CASSTAGRKTDEQYF
TRBJ2-3 | TRBV5-1 | CASSPGLADTQYF
TRBJ1-2 | TRBV27 | CASSFTPGGDYGYTF
TRBJ2-7 | TRBV28 | CASSLSPLHSQGVYEQYF
TRBJ2-7 | TRBV24-1 | CATSDSTAASYEQYF
TRBJ1-5 | TRBV6-2/TRBV6-3 | CASSYRRDSNQPQHF
TRBJ2-3 | TRBV6-2/TRBV6-3 | CASSHRLAGMADTQYF
TRBJ2-7 | TRBV3-1 | CASSQYQGIYEQYF
TRBJ2-3 | TRBV4-3 | CASSQDRAKGNMDTQYF
TRBJ2-2 | TRBV20-1 | CSAPGELTTGELFF
TRBJ2-5 | TRBV11-2 | CASSLGLAGVNWETQYF
TRBJ2-7 | TRBV12-3/TRBV12-4 | CASTRTGGAFNEQYF
TRBJ2-3 | TRBV15 | CATSRGRDGSDTQYF
TRBJ2-3 | TRBV29-1 | CSVPTPSGRSDTQYF
TRBJ2-3 | TRBV20-1 | CSAYEGRNTDTQYF
TRBJ1-2 | TRBV30 | CAWNRMDRADSGYTF